Below, 5 T cell receptor beta chains from the same sample are listed, as sequenced in a study of T cell repertoires in cytomegalovirus infection. TCRdb called the reads again in MiXCR, with one record for every CDR3 protein. There are 230,000 or so distinct CDR3 sequences in the sample; roughly 34% occur only once, and around 64% lies in the top ten. Which antigens these TCRs recognize remains unknown. The source was CD8+ T cells from cultured PBMCs, collected from culture after CMV antigen stimulation. These receptors were collected from a human donor in good health (CMV status not recorded). Some clones in this sample may be carry-over from other donors' samples.

This clonotype showed up just a few times. This chain uses TRBV7-9 with TRBJ2-1, with D possibly being TRBD1 (5 bases). V was pared by 5 bases and J by 4 bases, with 12 bases between. The CDR3 runs 14 residues. Per germline, CDR1 SEHNR and CDR2 FQNEAQ (reference sequence). The CDR3 DNA is TGTGCCAGCAGCCCGCGGACACTTTACAATGAGCAGTTCTTC. Translating it yields CASSPRTLYNEQFF.

The CDR3 sequence is CASSGRAQYF. The CDR3 nucleotides are TGTGCCAGCAGTGGCCGGGCCCAGTACTTC. The chain combines TRBV2 with TRBJ2-4; D is ambiguous. V shed 4 bases and J shed 13 bases, with 8 bases lying between them. The CDR3 contains 10 residues. CDR1 is SNHLY and CDR2 is FYNNEI in the germline V gene.

The chain recombines TRBV6-6 with TRBJ2-2, with TRBD1 as a possible D gene (5 bases). The germline V gene has CDR1 MNHNY and CDR2 SVGAGI (reference sequence). The CDR3 consists of 15 residues. Trimming pared 6 bases from V and 7 bases from J, leaving 18 bases between. This CDR3 reads CASSPFQGSGGELFF. The CDR3 bases are TGTGCCAGCAGCCCTTTTCAGGGTTCTGGCGGGGAGCTGTTTTTT.

This clonotype was seen repeatedly, ten times or more. The CDR3 DNA reads TGTGCCAGCAGCCAAGAAGCAGGGGGCGGTCAGCCCCAGCATTTT. Translated, it gives CASSQEAGGGQPQHF. V is TRBV4-2 and J is TRBJ1-5; 8 bases are a match to TRBD1. J gave up 6 bases and V 0 bases, and 4 bases lay outside the gene matches. The CDR3 is 15 amino acids. The germline V gene encodes CDR1 LGHNA and CDR2 YNFKEQ.

The chain recombines TRBV7-2 with TRBJ2-1, with 8 bases matching TRBD1. The germline CDR1 and CDR2 sequences are SGHTA and FQGNSA. Unmatched junction bases numbered 8, after V lost 3 bases and J lost 7 bases. The CDR3 extends over 15 amino acids. CDR3 protein: CASSLGRGRLNEQFF. The CDR3, as DNA: TGTGCCAGCAGCTTGGGCAGGGGGCGCTTAAATGAGCAGTTCTTC.